This paragraph reports one T cell receptor beta chain. This record belongs to a study of blood T cell repertoires in COVID-19. In the source study's methods: Amplification with reference gene primers provided the estimates of nucleated cell counts. The table came from immunoSEQ multiplex PCR; TCRdb's copy has only in-frame clones and leaves some out. V and J calls and clone size come straight from that table; D and trimming were deduced from the DNA. The sample lists over 200,000 clones; about 90% were seen once. The germline V gene has CDR1 PRHDT and CDR2 FYEKMQ (reference sequence). This CDR3 is built from 14 residues. The V and J ends lost 1 base and 5 bases respectively, with 9 bases between them. Seattle-derived patients entered the study during active infection and were followed longitudinally.

Source material: peripheral blood. The V gene is TRBV13, the J gene TRBJ2-1, with D perhaps matching TRBD1 (5 bases). This receptor was taken from a young man with COVID-19, enrolled during active disease. The CDR3 region is CASSLAGPDNEQFF. CDR3 bases: TGTGCCAGCAGCTTAGCAGGGCCCGACAATGAGCAGTTCTTC.